These T cell receptor beta chains were read from a single sample in a study of human CD8 memory T cell subsets. TCRdb reprocessed the 5' RACE reads, keeping one entry per CDR3 protein, no DNA. In all, the sample yields 9,000 to 13,000 distinct CDR3 sequences. Sequencing was done on a sample of CD8+ stem-like memory T cells (TSCM and TCM) sorted from PBMCs. Every receptor here comes from a human donor in good health. Each CDR3 is given with its conserved first and last residue. Clone size is stated in some rows and not others, as once, few, many or a class when expanded.

CDR3aa | j_gene | abundance | v_gene
CASSPNQNEQFF | TRBJ2-1 | hyperexpanded | TRBV4-1
CASNAAPPIAGVLSDTQYF | TRBJ2-3 | . | TRBV12-3/TRBV12-4
CASSLASNEQFF | TRBJ2-1 | . | TRBV7-6
CASSFEGPNTEAFF | TRBJ1-1 | . | TRBV27
CASSSPSTGGYGYTF | TRBJ1-2 | medium-sized | TRBV12-3/TRBV12-4
CASSLGGDTYEQYF | TRBJ2-7 | . | TRBV5-6
CASSLAPWTAEKWYNEQFF | TRBJ2-1 | . | TRBV7-2
CASSSPGYSGNTIYF | TRBJ1-3 | . | TRBV12-3/TRBV12-4
CASSPTSGGVRDTQYF | TRBJ2-3 | . | TRBV11-2
CASSPGASDTQYF | TRBJ2-3 | . | TRBV7-9
CASGPGENIQYF | TRBJ2-4 | . | TRBV12-3/TRBV12-4
CASSFSGGRGYEQYF | TRBJ2-7 | medium-sized | TRBV27
CASSEGLDYNEQFF | TRBJ2-1 | . | TRBV6-1
CSVEKERDTQYF | TRBJ2-3 | . | TRBV29-1
CATVSQNEKLFF | TRBJ1-4 | . | TRBV25-1
CSVEDAISPGETYGYTF | TRBJ1-2 | medium-sized | TRBV29-1
CSASSGEGLSYNEQFF | TRBJ2-1 | . | TRBV20-1
CASSVVEAGPNNEQFF | TRBJ2-1 | . | TRBV7-6
CASSIVDGSSYNEQFF | TRBJ2-1 | . | TRBV19
CASSQDSYNSPLHF | TRBJ1-6 | . | TRBV7-3
CSARDFLNTGELFF | TRBJ2-2 | . | TRBV20-1
CSARVPWDRESVNTQYF | TRBJ2-3 | medium-sized | TRBV20-1
CATSLSFNEQFF | TRBJ2-1 | . | TRBV25-1